A single sample is the source of the 32 T cell receptor beta chains below, sequenced in a study of CD8 T cells in Susac syndrome (dated by TCRdb to between 2017 and 2020). Libraries came from the immunoSEQ multiplex PCR assay. RNA was extracted using the RNeasy kit, and roughly 0.5 to 1 microgram was reverse transcribed with random hexamers. In-frame beta chains were kept once TCRdb had trimmed the public reads at Q25 with fastp and called clones with MiXCR. CDR3 protein duplicates are merged, each entry listing the most common genes and DNA. Present in this sample are approximately 190,000 distinct CDR3 sequences, around 95% of which were seen just once. Of the sample, around 0.1% is held by the ten largest clones. Sequencing input: CD4+ T cells from PBMCs. All receptors come from a human donor with Susac syndrome.

The J gene is TRBJ2-5, the V gene TRBV5-1; 9 positions agree with TRBD1. Germline values: CDR1 SGHRS, CDR2 YFSETQ. Losses at the gene ends were 4 bases for V and 4 bases for J; bases not matched to a gene: 11. The CDR3 consists of 16 residues. CDR3 nucleotides: TGCGCCAGCAGCCCCTTTTCACAGGGGGCAGGAGAGACCCAGTACTTC. Protein product: CASSPFSQGAGETQYF. The full variable domain, completed using reference TRBV5-1 and TRBJ2-5, is KAGVTQTPRYLIKTRGQQVTLSCSPISGHRSVSWYQQTPGQGLQFLFEYFSETQRNKGNFPGRFSGRQFSNSRSEMNVSTLELGDSALYLCASSPFSQGAGETQYFGPGTRLLVL.

The rearrangement uses TRBV3-1 and TRBJ1-5; TRBD1 is a possible D gene (6 bases). The CDR3 is 16 amino acids. The germline V gene encodes CDR1 LGHDT and CDR2 YNNKEL (reference sequence). V lost 0 bases, J lost 0 bases, and 9 bases lay in between. DNA for the CDR3: TGTGCCAGCAGCCAAGATACAGGGCATAGCAATCAGCCCCAGCATTTT. It yields the protein CASSQDTGHSNQPQHF.

J is TRBJ1-4 and V is TRBV20-1; no reliable D call. Trimming removed 3 bases at V and 3 bases at J, with 17 bases between. Germline loops: CDR1 DFQATT, CDR2 SNEGSKA (reference sequence). This CDR3 is built from 16 residues. CDR3 loop: CSASSLKGPPNEKLFF. In DNA, the CDR3 is TGCAGTGCTAGTTCCCTAAAAGGGCCCCCTAATGAAAAACTGTTTTTT.

The CDR3 DNA follows: TGCAGTGCTAGAGATGCTCAGGGATTAGTCAATGAGCAGTTCTTC. It is translated as CSARDAQGLVNEQFF. The chain combines TRBV20-1 with TRBJ2-1, with D perhaps TRBD1 (5 bases). This CDR3 comprises 15 residues. V was trimmed by 0 bases and J by 6 bases, leaving 15 bases between them. Germline CDR1 is DFQATT and CDR2 is SNEGSKA (reference sequence).

The CDR3 spells CSVSTSGGDTQYF. As DNA, the CDR3 is TGCAGCGTTTCCACTAGCGGGGGGGATACGCAGTATTTT. The V and J genes are TRBV29-1 and TRBJ2-3, with TRBD2 identical over 12 bases. The CDR3 runs 13 residues. Unmatched junction bases numbered 3, after V lost 5 bases and J lost 6 bases. Germline V gene sequence: CDR1 SQVTM, CDR2 ANQGSEA.

This chain uses TRBV27 with TRBJ1-6; D may be TRBD1 (6 bases). Germline assignment: CDR1 MNHEY and CDR2 SMNVEV (reference sequence). This CDR3 has 15 residues. Trimming stripped 1 base from V and 7 bases from J, with 11 bases between. The CDR3 loop is CASSLWVRGNSPLHF. Written as DNA, the CDR3 is TGTGCCAGCAGTTTATGGGTCAGGGGAAATTCACCCCTCCACTTT.

This chain's CDR3 is CASSQGAGDNSPLHF. In DNA form, the CDR3 reads TGTGCCAGCAGCCAAGGAGCAGGAGATAATTCACCCCTCCACTTT. The rearrangement uses TRBV14 and TRBJ1-6; unclear D gene. The germline V gene has CDR1 SGHDN and CDR2 FVKESK. Trimming cost V 1 base and J 5 bases, with 9 bases left between them. The CDR3 is 15 residues long.

This chain connects TRBV3-1 to TRBJ2-1; TRBD2 matches 14 bases. J was trimmed by 5 bases and V by 4 bases; bases with no gene match: 4. Germline CDR1 reads LGHDT; CDR2 reads YNNKEL (reference sequence). The CDR3 sequence is 16 residues long. CDR3 sequence reads: CASSLQGLAGDNEQFF. The CDR3 DNA sequence: TGTGCCAGCAGCCTCCAGGGACTAGCGGGGGACAATGAGCAGTTCTTC.

In DNA, the CDR3 is TGTGCCAGCAGTTTTCGCCCAAGACAGGGCACTGAAGCTTTCTTT. Residues: CASSFRPRQGTEAFF. This chain joins TRBV12-3 or TRBV12-4 and TRBJ1-1; TRBD1 agrees at 7 bases. V lost 3 bases to trimming and J lost 4 bases; unmatched junction nucleotides: 8. The CDR3 sequence is 15 residues long.

In its sample, this clonotype was seen once. V and J are TRBV7-6 and TRBJ2-3; a weak D match, TRBD2 (6 bases). The CDR3 contains 16 residues. The ends were cut back, 5 bases at V and 2 bases at J, with 17 bases in the middle. CDR1 is SGHVS and CDR2 is FNYEAQ in the germline V gene. The CDR3 DNA is TGTGCCAGCAGCCCCGGACTACACCTTCTCACAGATACGCAGTATTTT. This gives the protein CASSPGLHLLTDTQYF.

The V and J genes are TRBV29-1 and TRBJ1-1; D is possibly TRBD1 (5 bases). CDR3 size: 9 residues. Per the germline V gene, CDR1 is SQVTM and CDR2 is ANQGSEA. Here the CDR3 DNA reads TGCAGTGGGACTGACGAAGCTTTCTTT. It codes for CSGTDEAFF.

The rearrangement links TRBV20-1 to TRBJ2-1; D possibly corresponds to TRBD1 (5 bases). Trimming left V 6 bases short and J 9 bases short, with 18 bases between. The germline V gene has CDR1 DFQATT and CDR2 SNEGSKA (reference sequence). The CDR3 runs 13 residues. The CDR3 sequence is CSAGPIQGAEQFF. The DNA for the CDR3 is TGCAGTGCGGGGCCCATCCAGGGCGCTGAGCAGTTCTTC.

V gene TRBV12-3 or TRBV12-4 combines with J gene TRBJ2-7; 8 nucleotides align to TRBD2. There are 12 residues in the CDR3. V dropped 7 bases and J dropped 4; count of bases not matched to a gene: 3. Here the CDR3 reads CASTPGGYEQYF. The CDR3 DNA reads as TGTGCCAGCACTCCGGGAGGGTACGAGCAGTACTTC.

J is TRBJ1-6 and V is TRBV7-9; 8 bases are shared with TRBD1. CDR1 and CDR2 (germline): SEHNR, FQNEAQ (reference sequence). J lost 5 bases, V lost 5 bases, and 5 bases had no gene match. This CDR3 comprises 15 residues. The CDR3 nucleotides are TGTGCCAGCAGCCCTTCAGGGGGCAATAATTCACCCCTCCACTTT. Translating gives CASSPSGGNNSPLHF.

The J gene is TRBJ1-2, the V gene TRBV21-1; the D call TRBD1 from the table was never checked on the DNA. TRBV21-1 is a known pseudogene. CDR3 length: 13 residues. In DNA, the CDR3 is TGTGCCAGCTTTGGGACAGGGGGAATTGGCTACACCTTC. This sequence encodes CASFGTGGIGYTF.

The chain couples TRBV29-1 to TRBJ1-1; unclear D gene. V was shortened by 6 bases and J by 0 bases, with 8 bases between the two germline ends. The germline V gene has CDR1 SQVTM and CDR2 ANQGSEA. The CDR3 loop spans 12 amino acids. CDR3 sequence: CSVGSVNTEAFF. The CDR3 DNA is TGCAGCGTCGGATCAGTGAACACTGAAGCTTTCTTT.

This chain links TRBV6-6 with TRBJ2-1; the D gene is possibly TRBD1 (6 bases). This CDR3 has 15 amino acids. Germline V gene data show CDR1 as MNHNY and CDR2 as SVGAGI (reference sequence). Trimming took off 7 bases at V and 0 bases at J, with 13 bases between the two ends. This chain's CDR3 is CASIRTGSSYNEQFF. The CDR3, as DNA: TGTGCCAGCATTCGTACAGGGAGCTCCTACAATGAGCAGTTCTTC.

The V call is TRBV3-1, the J call TRBJ2-4; 8 bases fit TRBD2. The CDR3 extends over 15 amino acids. CDR1 and CDR2 (germline): LGHDT, YNNKEL (reference sequence). The ends lost 8 bases at V and 0 bases at J; junction bases unmatched: 6. CDR3 in DNA: TGTGCCAGCCGGGGGGGTGACCTAGCCAAAAACATTCAGTACTTC. Its translation: CASRGGDLAKNIQYF.

The chain recombines TRBV20-1 with TRBJ2-1; no reliable D call. CDR1 and CDR2 (germline): DFQATT, SNEGSKA (reference sequence). V was shortened by 5 bases and J by 0 bases, with 11 bases between the two germline ends. The CDR3 has 14 amino acids. CDR3 DNA: TGCAGTGCTTTTTTGAGTGGCTCCTACAATGAGCAGTTCTTC. Translated: CSAFLSGSYNEQFF.

The gene calls are TRBV20-1 and TRBJ2-5; tentative D call: TRBD2 (6 bases). CDR1 and CDR2 from the germline V gene are DFQATT and SNEGSKA (reference sequence). With 5 bases removed from V and 3 bases from J, the gap between germline ends came to 10 bases. The CDR3 spans 12 residues. CDR3 region: CSARLVEETQYF. CDR3 nucleotides: TGCAGTGCTCGACTAGTTGAAGAGACCCAGTACTTC.

This chain connects TRBV6-6 to TRBJ2-1; D gene uncertain. The CDR3 extends over 11 amino acids. Trimming pared 5 bases from V and 9 bases from J, leaving 8 bases between. The germline V gene has CDR1 MNHNY and CDR2 SVGAGI (reference sequence). The CDR3: CASSPSAEQFF. The CDR3 nucleotides are TGTGCCAGCAGTCCCAGTGCTGAGCAGTTCTTC.

The gene calls are TRBV18 and TRBJ2-7; D remains unclear. The CDR3 contains 15 residues. Germline CDR1 and CDR2: KGHSH and LQKENI. Trimming removed 1 base at V and 0 bases at J, with 10 bases between. The CDR3 here is CASSPRNGNSYEQYF. Written as DNA, the CDR3 is TGTGCCAGCTCACCACGCAATGGGAACTCCTACGAGCAGTACTTC.

This CDR3 reads CAAREYTDTQYF. The DNA of the CDR3 is TGTGCCGCAAGGGAATACACAGATACGCAGTATTTT. The chain couples TRBV27 to TRBJ2-3; D remains ambiguous. Between the trimmed V and J ends, which lost 11 bases and 2 bases, there was a span of 11 bases. CDR3 size: 12 residues. The germline gives CDR1 MNHEY, CDR2 SMNVEV (reference sequence).

This sequence joins TRBV11-2 and TRBJ1-2; TRBD1 agrees at 8 bases. The CDR3 totals 14 residues. From germline, CDR1 is SGHAT and CDR2 FQNNGV. Unmatched junction bases numbered 6, after V lost 5 bases and J lost 4 bases. CDR3 DNA sequence: TGTGCCAGCAGCCCCCGTCAGGGGGCCTATGGCTACACCTTC. It encodes CASSPRQGAYGYTF.

The rearrangement uses TRBV27 and TRBJ2-7, with D hard to call. The CDR3 is made up of 11 amino acids. V was trimmed by 6 bases and J by 6 bases, leaving 9 bases between them. Germline V lookup: CDR1 MNHEY, CDR2 SMNVEV (reference sequence). CDR3 coding DNA: TGTGCCAGCAGGACATGGGGCGAGCAGTACTTC. This codes for CASRTWGEQYF.

In this sample, this clonotype turned up once. V and J are TRBV5-1 and TRBJ2-1; 7 bases match TRBD2. This CDR3 is built from 18 residues. V dropped 0 bases and J dropped 4; count of bases not matched to a gene: 13. Germline assignment: CDR1 SGHRS and CDR2 YFSETQ. The CDR3 reads CASSLDPPASGAYNEQFF. The CDR3 DNA reads as TGCGCCAGCAGCTTGGATCCCCCGGCTAGCGGCGCATACAATGAGCAGTTCTTC.

The chain couples TRBV4-2 to TRBJ1-1; D gene uncertain. The CDR3 extends over 14 amino acids. Germline V gives CDR1 LGHNA, CDR2 YNFKEQ. Trimming pared 0 bases from V and 11 bases from J, leaving 16 bases between. This CDR3 is CASSQDRRLGGAFF. The CDR3 coding sequence is TGTGCCAGCAGCCAAGATCGGCGGCTTGGCGGGGCTTTCTTT.

The rearrangement links TRBV20-1 to TRBJ2-5; 12 nucleotides line up with TRBD2. CDR1 and CDR2 (germline): DFQATT, SNEGSKA (reference sequence). V shed 5 bases and J 5 bases; nucleotides not matched to a gene: 6. This CDR3 is 14 amino acids long. Written as DNA, the CDR3 is TGCAGTGCTTCACTAGCGGGGGGTCAGGAGACCCAGTACTTC. As protein: CSASLAGGQETQYF.

This chain joins TRBV3-1 and TRBJ1-1; maybe TRBD1 (5 bases). With 2 bases removed from V and 4 bases from J, the gap between germline ends came to 11 bases. Germline loops: CDR1 LGHDT, CDR2 YNNKEL (reference sequence). This CDR3 is 14 amino acids long. DNA of the CDR3: TGTGCCAGCAGCCAACGACCAGGGTCCACTGAAGCTTTCTTT. Translated: CASSQRPGSTEAFF.

This chain connects TRBV9 to TRBJ1-3; the D gene is possibly TRBD1 (6 bases). The germline gives CDR1 SGDLS, CDR2 YYNGEE. The CDR3 runs to 15 residues. Trimming stripped 1 base from V and 2 bases from J, with 10 bases between. The CDR3 DNA reads TGTGCCAGCAGCGTATACGGACAGACTGGAAACACCATATATTTT. It specifies CASSVYGQTGNTIYF.

In its sample, this clonotype was seen a few times. This chain uses TRBV6-2 or TRBV6-3 with TRBJ2-7; D assignment may be TRBD1 or TRBD2 (5 bases each). CDR3 size: 13 residues. The germline gives CDR1 MNHEY, CDR2 SVGEGT. The V and J ends lost 1 base and 2 bases respectively, with 6 bases between them. CDR3 protein: CASSYLGAYEQYF. DNA for the CDR3: TGTGCCAGCAGTTACTTGGGGGCCTACGAGCAGTACTTC.

The V call is TRBV24-1, the J call TRBJ2-1; 11 bases are shared with TRBD2. CDR1 KGHDR and CDR2 SFDVKD come from the germline V gene. CDR3 length equals 18 residues. V dropped 9 bases and J dropped 0; count of bases not matched to a gene: 12. Here the CDR3 DNA reads TGTGCCACCGTGATAGCGGGGGGGCCGTGGCGCTCCTACAATGAGCAGTTCTTC. Protein product: CATVIAGGPWRSYNEQFF.